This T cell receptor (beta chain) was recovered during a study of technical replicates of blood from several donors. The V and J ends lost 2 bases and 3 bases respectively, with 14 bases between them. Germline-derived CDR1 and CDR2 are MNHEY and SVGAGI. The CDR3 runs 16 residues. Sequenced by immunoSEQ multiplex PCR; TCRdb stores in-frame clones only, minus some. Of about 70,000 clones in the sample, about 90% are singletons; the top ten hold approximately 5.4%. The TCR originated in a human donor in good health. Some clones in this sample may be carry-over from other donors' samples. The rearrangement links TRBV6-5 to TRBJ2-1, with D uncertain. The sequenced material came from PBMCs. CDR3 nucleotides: TGTGCCAGCAGTTACGATAGACTGGCCCTCTACAATGAGCAGTTCTTC. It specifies CASSYDRLALYNEQFF.